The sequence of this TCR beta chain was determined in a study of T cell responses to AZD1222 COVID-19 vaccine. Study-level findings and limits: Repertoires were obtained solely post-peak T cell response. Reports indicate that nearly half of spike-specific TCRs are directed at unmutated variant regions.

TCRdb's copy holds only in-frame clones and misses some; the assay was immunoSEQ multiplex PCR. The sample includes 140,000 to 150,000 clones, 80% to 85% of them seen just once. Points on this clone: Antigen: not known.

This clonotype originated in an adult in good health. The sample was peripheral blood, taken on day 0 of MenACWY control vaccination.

The CDR3 spells CASSPWGQGGSETQYF. The CDR3 nucleotides read TGTGCCAGCAGCCCGTGGGGACAGGGGGGATCAGAGACCCAGTACTTC. The chain uses TRBV7-9 and TRBJ2-5; TRBD1 matches at 11 bases. Germline CDR1 is SEHNR and CDR2 is FQNEAQ (reference sequence). There are 16 residues in the CDR3. V shed 5 bases, J shed 4 bases, and the junction held 9 bases outside the gene matches.